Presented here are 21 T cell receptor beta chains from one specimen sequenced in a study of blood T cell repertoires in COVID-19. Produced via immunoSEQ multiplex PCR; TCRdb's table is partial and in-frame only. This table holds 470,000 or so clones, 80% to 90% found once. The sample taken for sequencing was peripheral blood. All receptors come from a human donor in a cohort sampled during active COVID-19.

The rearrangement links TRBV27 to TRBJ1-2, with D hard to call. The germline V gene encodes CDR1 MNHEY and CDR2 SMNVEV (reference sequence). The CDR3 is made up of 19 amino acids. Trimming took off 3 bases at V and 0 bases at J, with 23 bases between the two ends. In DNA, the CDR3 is TGTGCCAGCAGTTTCGACCCCACCGCGGGCAGCGCAGCTAACTATGGCTACACCTTC. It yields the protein CASSFDPTAGSAANYGYTF.

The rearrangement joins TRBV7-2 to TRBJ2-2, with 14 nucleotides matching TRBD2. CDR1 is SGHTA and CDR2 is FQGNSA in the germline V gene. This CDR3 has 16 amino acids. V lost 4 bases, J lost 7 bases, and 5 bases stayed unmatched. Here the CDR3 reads CASSWGLAGADGELFF. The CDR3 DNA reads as TGTGCCAGCAGCTGGGGACTAGCGGGAGCAGACGGGGAGCTGTTTTTT.

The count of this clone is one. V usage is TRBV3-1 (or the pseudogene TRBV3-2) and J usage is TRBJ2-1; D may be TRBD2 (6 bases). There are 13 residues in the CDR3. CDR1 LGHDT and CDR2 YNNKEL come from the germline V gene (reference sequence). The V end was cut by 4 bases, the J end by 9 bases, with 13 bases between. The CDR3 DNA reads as TGTGCCAGCAGCCGGGACTCCGGGAGTGAGCAGTTCTTC. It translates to CASSRDSGSEQFF.

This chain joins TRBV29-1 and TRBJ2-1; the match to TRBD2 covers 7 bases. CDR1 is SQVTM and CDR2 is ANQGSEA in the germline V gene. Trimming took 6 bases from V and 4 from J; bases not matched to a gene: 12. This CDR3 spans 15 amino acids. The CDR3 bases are TGCAGCGTCGGACCCGAAGTAGCGGGTTACAATGAGCAGTTCTTC. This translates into CSVGPEVAGYNEQFF.

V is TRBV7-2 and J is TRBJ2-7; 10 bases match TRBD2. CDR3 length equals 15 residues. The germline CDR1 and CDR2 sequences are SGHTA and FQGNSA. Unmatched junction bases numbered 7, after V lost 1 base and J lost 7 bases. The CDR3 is CASSLGLAGVQEQYF. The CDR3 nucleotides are TGTGCCAGCAGCTTAGGGCTAGCGGGAGTTCAAGAGCAGTACTTC.

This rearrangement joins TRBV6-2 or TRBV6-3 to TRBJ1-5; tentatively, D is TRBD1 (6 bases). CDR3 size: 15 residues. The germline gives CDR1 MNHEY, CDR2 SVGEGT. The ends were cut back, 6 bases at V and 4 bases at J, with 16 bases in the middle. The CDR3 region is CASSPRGGQNQPQHF. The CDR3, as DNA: TGTGCCAGCAGCCCCAGGGGAGGGCAAAATCAGCCCCAGCATTTT.

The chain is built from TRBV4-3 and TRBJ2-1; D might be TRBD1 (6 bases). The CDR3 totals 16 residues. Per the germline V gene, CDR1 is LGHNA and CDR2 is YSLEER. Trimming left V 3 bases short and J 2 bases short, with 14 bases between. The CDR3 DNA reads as TGCGCCAGCAGCCACAGGGGCGCCCGGGCCTACAATGAGCAGTTCTTC. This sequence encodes CASSHRGARAYNEQFF.

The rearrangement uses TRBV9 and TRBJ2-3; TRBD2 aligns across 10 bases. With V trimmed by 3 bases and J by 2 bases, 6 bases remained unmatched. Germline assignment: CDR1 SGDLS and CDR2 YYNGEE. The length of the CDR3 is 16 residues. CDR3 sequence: CASSARTSGVTDTQYF. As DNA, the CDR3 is TGTGCCAGCAGCGCTCGGACTAGCGGTGTCACAGATACGCAGTATTTT.

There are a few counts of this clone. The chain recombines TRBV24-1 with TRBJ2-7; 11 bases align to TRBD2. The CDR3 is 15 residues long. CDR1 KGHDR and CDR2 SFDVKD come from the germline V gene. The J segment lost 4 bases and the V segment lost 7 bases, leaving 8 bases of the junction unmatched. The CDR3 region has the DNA TGTGCCACCAGCAGAACTAGCGGGGGTACATACGAGCAGTACTTC. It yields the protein CATSRTSGGTYEQYF.

Here the CDR3 reads CASSRQGARNYGYTF. DNA of the CDR3: TGCGCCAGCAGCCGGCAGGGGGCTCGTAACTATGGCTACACCTTC. The V and J genes are TRBV4-3 and TRBJ1-2; 8 bases are shared with TRBD1. J lost 1 base, V lost 4 bases, and 5 bases had no gene match. The CDR3 has 15 amino acids. Germline V gives CDR1 LGHNA, CDR2 YSLEER.

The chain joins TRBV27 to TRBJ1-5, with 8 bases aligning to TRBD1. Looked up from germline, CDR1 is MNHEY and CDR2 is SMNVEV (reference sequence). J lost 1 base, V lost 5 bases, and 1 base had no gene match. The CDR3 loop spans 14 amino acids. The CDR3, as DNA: TGTGCCAGCAGTAGACAGGGGAGCAATCAGCCCCAGCATTTT. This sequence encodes CASSRQGSNQPQHF.

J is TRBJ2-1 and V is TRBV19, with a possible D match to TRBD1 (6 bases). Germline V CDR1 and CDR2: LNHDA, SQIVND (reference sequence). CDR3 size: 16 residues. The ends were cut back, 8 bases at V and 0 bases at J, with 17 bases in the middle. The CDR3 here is CASSYRDRGSYNEQFF. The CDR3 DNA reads TGTGCCAGTTCTTACAGGGATAGGGGCTCCTACAATGAGCAGTTCTTC.

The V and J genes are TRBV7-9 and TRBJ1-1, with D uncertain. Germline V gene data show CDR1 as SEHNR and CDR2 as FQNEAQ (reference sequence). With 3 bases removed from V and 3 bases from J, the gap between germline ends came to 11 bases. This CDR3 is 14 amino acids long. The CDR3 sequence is CASSFGSADTEAFF. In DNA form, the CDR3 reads TGTGCCAGCAGCTTCGGGAGCGCGGACACTGAAGCTTTCTTT.

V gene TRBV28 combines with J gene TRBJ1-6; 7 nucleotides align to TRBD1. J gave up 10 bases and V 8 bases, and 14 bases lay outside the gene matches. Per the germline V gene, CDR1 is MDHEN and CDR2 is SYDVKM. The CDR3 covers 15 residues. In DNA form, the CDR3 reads TGTGCCAGCTCAGATTTGAAGGGGGCTGTGTCACCCCTCCACTTT. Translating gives CASSDLKGAVSPLHF.

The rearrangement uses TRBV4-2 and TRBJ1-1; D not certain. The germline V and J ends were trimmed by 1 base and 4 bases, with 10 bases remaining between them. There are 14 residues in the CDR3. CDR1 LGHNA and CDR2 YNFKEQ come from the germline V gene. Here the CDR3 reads CASSQGVGSTEAFF. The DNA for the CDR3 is TGTGCCAGCAGCCAAGGTGTCGGTAGCACTGAAGCTTTCTTT.

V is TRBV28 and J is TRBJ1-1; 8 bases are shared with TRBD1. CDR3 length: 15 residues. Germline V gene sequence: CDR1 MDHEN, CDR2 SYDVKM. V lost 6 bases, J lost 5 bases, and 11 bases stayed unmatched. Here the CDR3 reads CASRGDRSSETEAFF. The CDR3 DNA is TGTGCCAGCAGGGGGGACAGGTCCTCAGAGACTGAAGCTTTCTTT. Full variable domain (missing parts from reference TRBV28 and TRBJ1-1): DVKVTQSSRYLVKRTGEKVFLECVQDMDHENMFWYRQDPGLGLRLIYFSYDVKMKEKGDIPEGYSVSREKKERFSLILESASTNQTSMYLCASRGDRSSETEAFFGQGTRLTVV.

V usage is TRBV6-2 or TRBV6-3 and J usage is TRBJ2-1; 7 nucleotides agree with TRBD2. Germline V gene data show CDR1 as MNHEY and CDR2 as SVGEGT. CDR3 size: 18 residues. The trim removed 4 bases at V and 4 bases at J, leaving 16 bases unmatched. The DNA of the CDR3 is TGTGCCAGCAGTTCCCCCCTTAGTCGGGAGGCCAAGTACAATGAGCAGTTCTTC. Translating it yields CASSSPLSREAKYNEQFF.

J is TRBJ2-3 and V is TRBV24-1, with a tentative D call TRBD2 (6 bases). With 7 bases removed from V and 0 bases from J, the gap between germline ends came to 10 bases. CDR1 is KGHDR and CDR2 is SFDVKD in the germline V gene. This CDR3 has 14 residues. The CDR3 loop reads CATRPSESTDTQYF. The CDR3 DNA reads TGTGCCACCAGGCCTAGCGAGAGCACAGATACGCAGTATTTT.

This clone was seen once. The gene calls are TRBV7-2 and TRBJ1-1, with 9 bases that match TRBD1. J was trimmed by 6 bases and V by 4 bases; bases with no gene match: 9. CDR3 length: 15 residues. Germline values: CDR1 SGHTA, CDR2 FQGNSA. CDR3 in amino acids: CASSSPDRGKSEAFF. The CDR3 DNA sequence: TGTGCCAGCAGCTCACCGGACAGGGGAAAGTCTGAAGCTTTCTTT.

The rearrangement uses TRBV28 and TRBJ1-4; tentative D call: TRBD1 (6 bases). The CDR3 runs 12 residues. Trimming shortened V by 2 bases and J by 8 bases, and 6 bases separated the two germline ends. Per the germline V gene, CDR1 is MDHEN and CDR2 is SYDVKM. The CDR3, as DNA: TGTGCCAGCAGTTTAAGGGGGGAAAAACTGTTTTTT. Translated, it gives CASSLRGEKLFF.

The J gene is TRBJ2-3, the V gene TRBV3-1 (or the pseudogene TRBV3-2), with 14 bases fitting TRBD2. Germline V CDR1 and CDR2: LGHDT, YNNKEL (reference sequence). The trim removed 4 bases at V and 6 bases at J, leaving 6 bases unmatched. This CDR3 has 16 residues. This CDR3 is CASSLRLAGGADTQYF. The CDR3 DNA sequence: TGTGCCAGCAGCCTTCGACTAGCGGGAGGGGCGGATACGCAGTATTTT.